The next 10 T cell receptor beta chains were all read from a single sample in a study of blood T cells in healthy people across ages. The authors ran a second PCR of about 6 to 12 cycles using a sample-barcoded 5' primer and a J-beta primer mix. MiXCR, applied by TCRdb to the 5' RACE reads, yields one record per CDR3 protein. The sample includes 800,000 or so distinct CDR3 sequences, roughly 25% of them seen just once. These data were likewise used in another study, on T cells of mothers and their children.

The sequencing input was blood. The receptor source for this set is a boy aged 5 to 17 in good health.

In its sample, this clonotype was seen a few times. The chain couples TRBV6-5 to TRBJ2-1, with D possibly being TRBD2 (6 bases). From germline, CDR1 is MNHEY and CDR2 SVGAGI. The V gene lost 5 bases and the J gene lost 5 bases, with 16 bases spanning the gap. The CDR3 is 15 amino acids. CDR3 protein: CASSPRGLPNNEQFF. CDR3 DNA: TGTGCCAGCAGTCCACGGGGACTCCCTAACAATGAGCAGTTCTTC.

There are a few counts of this clonotype. The chain carries TRBV6-5 and TRBJ2-2; no clear D. Trimming removed 0 bases from V and 1 base from J, with 3 bases in between. The germline V gene encodes CDR1 MNHEY and CDR2 SVGAGI. The CDR3 loop spans 14 amino acids. The chain's CDR3 is CASSYSKNTGELFF. Here the CDR3 DNA reads TGTGCCAGCAGTTACTCGAAGAACACCGGGGAGCTGTTTTTT.

Notes on this clonotype: The junction departs from the called germline gene at one end, perhaps through a read error. This chain uses TRBV14 with TRBJ2-7, with 7 bases lining up with TRBD2. The J call is doubtful: the DNA matches TRBJ2-1 better. The length of the CDR3 is 13 residues. Looked up from germline, CDR1 is SGHDN and CDR2 is FVKESK. CDR3 sequence (DNA): TGTGCCAGCAGCCAGACTAGCTACAATGGGCAGTTCTTC. Translation: CASSQTSYNGQFF.

This clonotype was picked up a small number of times. The rearrangement uses TRBV27 and TRBJ1-6, with 7 bases lining up with TRBD1. V was clipped by 5 bases and J by 5 bases; unmatched bases: 9. CDR1 and CDR2 (germline): MNHEY, SMNVEV (reference sequence). The CDR3 is 16 amino acids. This chain's CDR3 is CASSPRGTVHNSPLHF. The CDR3 DNA follows: TGTGCCAGCAGTCCCCGTGGGACAGTTCATAATTCACCCCTCCACTTT.

This clonotype was detected only a few times. The rearrangement joins TRBV7-3 to TRBJ1-1, with TRBD1 as a possible D gene (6 bases). The CDR3 has 15 amino acids. V lost 5 bases to trimming and J lost 4 bases, with 17 bases between them. From germline, CDR1 is SGHTA and CDR2 FQGTGA. CDR3 sequence: CASSASGVKGTEAFF. The DNA for the CDR3 is TGTGCCAGCAGCGCCTCAGGGGTGAAAGGCACTGAAGCTTTCTTT.

The chain links TRBV20-1 to TRBJ2-1, with 9 nucleotides matching TRBD1. Trimming took 6 bases from V and 4 from J; bases not matched to a gene: 10. This CDR3 has 15 residues. Looked up from germline, CDR1 is DFQATT and CDR2 is SNEGSKA (reference sequence). The CDR3 bases are TGCAGTGCAAACGAACCGGACAGGGGATACAATGAGCAGTTCTTC. The encoded protein is CSANEPDRGYNEQFF.

This clonotype came up a few times. The rearrangement uses TRBV20-1 and TRBJ2-4; tentatively, D is TRBD1 (6 bases). CDR1 is DFQATT, CDR2 SNEGSKA, per germline (reference sequence). This CDR3 spans 13 amino acids. With 3 bases removed from V and 4 bases from J, the gap between germline ends came to 10 bases. The CDR3 DNA sequence: TGCAGTGCTAGCCTCCAGGGGAAAAACATTCAGTACTTC. Translated: CSASLQGKNIQYF.

This rearrangement joins TRBV7-3 to TRBJ2-1; D is possibly TRBD2 (5 bases). Germline V gene data show CDR1 as SGHTA and CDR2 as FQGTGA. Trimming pared 5 bases from V and 10 bases from J, leaving 12 bases between. The CDR3 length is 12 residues. This CDR3 is CASSLTRKEQFF. DNA for the CDR3: TGTGCCAGCAGCCTTACTAGGAAAGAGCAGTTCTTC.

This chain uses TRBV29-1 with TRBJ2-1, with D unresolved. This CDR3 spans 14 amino acids. V was shortened by 0 bases and J by 8 bases, with 14 bases between the two germline ends. Germline-derived CDR1 and CDR2 are SQVTM and ANQGSEA. The CDR3 bases are TGCAGCGTTGAAGAATCCCTCGAGGCCGATGAGCAGTTCTTC. It is translated as CSVEESLEADEQFF.

The rearrangement links TRBV7-9 to TRBJ1-1; TRBD1 might be the D (5 bases). Trimming took off 1 base at V and 8 bases at J, with 14 bases between the two ends. From germline, CDR1 is SEHNR and CDR2 FQNEAQ (reference sequence). This CDR3 is 14 amino acids long. Here the CDR3 reads CASSLVVLGTEAFF. The CDR3 DNA follows: TGTGCCAGCAGCTTAGTTGTCTTAGGGACGGAAGCTTTCTTT.